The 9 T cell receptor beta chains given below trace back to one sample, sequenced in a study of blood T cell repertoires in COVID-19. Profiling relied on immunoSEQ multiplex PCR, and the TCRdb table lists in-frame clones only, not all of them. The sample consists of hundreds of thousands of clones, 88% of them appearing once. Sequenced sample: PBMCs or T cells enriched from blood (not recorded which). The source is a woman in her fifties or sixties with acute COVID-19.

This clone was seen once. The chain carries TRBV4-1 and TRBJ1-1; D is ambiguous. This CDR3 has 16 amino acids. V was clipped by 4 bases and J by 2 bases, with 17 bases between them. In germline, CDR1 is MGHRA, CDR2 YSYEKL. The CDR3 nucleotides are TGCGCCAGCAGCCGCCTAGCTTCCCAAGGCAACACTGAAGCTTTCTTT. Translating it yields CASSRLASQGNTEAFF.

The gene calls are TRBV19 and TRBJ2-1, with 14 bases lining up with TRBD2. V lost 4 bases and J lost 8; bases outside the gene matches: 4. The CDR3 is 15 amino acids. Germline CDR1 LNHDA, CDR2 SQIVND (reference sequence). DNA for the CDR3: TGTGCCAGTAGTAAGACTAGCGGGAGGGCTCATGAGCAGTTCTTC. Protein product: CASSKTSGRAHEQFF. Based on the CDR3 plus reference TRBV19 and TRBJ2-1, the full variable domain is DGGITQSPKYLFRKEGQNVTLSCEQNLNHDAMYWYRQDPGQGLRLIYYSQIVNDFQKGDIAEGYSVSREKKESFPLTVTSAQKNPTAFYLCASSKTSGRAHEQFFGPGTRLTVL.

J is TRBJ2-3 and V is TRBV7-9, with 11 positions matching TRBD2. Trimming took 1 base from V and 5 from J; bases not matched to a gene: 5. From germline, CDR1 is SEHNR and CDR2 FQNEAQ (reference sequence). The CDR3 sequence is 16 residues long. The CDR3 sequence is CASSLVLAGAGDTQYF. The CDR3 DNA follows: TGTGCCAGCAGCTTAGTACTAGCGGGAGCTGGAGATACGCAGTATTTT.

CDR3: CASSAQEEQYF. The CDR3 bases are TGTGCCAGCTCAGCACAGGAGGAGCAGTACTTC. The chain recombines TRBV18 with TRBJ2-7, with D possibly matching TRBD1 (5 bases). With 5 bases removed from V and 7 bases from J, the gap between germline ends came to 9 bases. Germline lookup yields CDR1 KGHSH and CDR2 LQKENI. CDR3 size: 11 residues.

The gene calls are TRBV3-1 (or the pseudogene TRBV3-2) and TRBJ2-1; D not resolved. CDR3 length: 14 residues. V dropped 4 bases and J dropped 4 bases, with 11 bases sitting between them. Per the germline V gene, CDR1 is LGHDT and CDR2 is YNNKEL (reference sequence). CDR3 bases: TGTGCCAGCAGCCGAAACAGTTTATACAATGAGCAGTTCTTC. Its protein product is CASSRNSLYNEQFF.

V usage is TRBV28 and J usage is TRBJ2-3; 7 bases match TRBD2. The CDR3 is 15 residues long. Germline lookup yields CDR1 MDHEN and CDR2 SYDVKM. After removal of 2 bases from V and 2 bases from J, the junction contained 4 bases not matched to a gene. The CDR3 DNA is TGTGCCAGCAGTTTAGGACTAGAAATCACAGATACGCAGTATTTT. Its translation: CASSLGLEITDTQYF.

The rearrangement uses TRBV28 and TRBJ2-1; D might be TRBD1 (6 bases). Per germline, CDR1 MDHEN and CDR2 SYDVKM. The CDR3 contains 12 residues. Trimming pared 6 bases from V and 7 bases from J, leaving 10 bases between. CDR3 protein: CASRSQGNEQFF. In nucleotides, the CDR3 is TGTGCCAGCAGGTCACAGGGAAATGAGCAGTTCTTC.

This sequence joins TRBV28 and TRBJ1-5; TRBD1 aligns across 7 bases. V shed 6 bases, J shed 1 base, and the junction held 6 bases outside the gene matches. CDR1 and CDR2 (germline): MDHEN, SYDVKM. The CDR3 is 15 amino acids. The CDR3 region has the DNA TGTGCCAGCAGGAAAGGGGGCGCGAGCAATCAGCCCCAGCATTTT. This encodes CASRKGGASNQPQHF.

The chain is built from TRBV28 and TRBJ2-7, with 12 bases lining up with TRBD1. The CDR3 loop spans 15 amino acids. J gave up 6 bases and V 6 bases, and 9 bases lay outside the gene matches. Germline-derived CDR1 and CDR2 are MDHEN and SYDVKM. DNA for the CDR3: TGTGCCAGCAGCGAACTCGGGACAGGGGGCTCCGAGCAGTACTTC. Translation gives CASSELGTGGSEQYF. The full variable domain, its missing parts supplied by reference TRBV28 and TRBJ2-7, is DVKVTQSSRYLVKRTGEKVFLECVQDMDHENMFWYRQDPGLGLRLIYFSYDVKMKEKGDIPEGYSVSREKKERFSLILESASTNQTSMYLCASSELGTGGSEQYFGPGTRLTVT.